This T cell receptor beta chain was identified in a study of molecular identifiers for immune sequencing clone quantification. Study context: In the replicates, RNA derived from about 20,000 or 100,000 naive CD8 cells was divided into five parts, and four were sequenced. The study's findings and limits: Reports indicate spiked Jurkat TCR RNA from one cell could be found among about a million naive cells. Identical TCR molecules sharing a barcode could underestimate highly expanded clone sizes.

TCRdb processed the PCR reads anew with MiXCR; each CDR3 protein has one entry. This sample has approximately 630,000 distinct CDR3 sequences, with 25% found just once. This clonotype was detected ten times or more. Its antigen is unidentified. There are 11 residues in the CDR3. CDR1 and CDR2 (germline): MNHEY, SVGEGT. Between the trimmed V and J ends, which lost 7 bases and 5 bases, there was a span of 8 bases. J is TRBJ1-1 and V is TRBV6-2 or TRBV6-3; possible D gene TRBD1, 5 bases. The sequence derives from a human donor in good health. Some libraries in this study had Jurkat cell RNA spiked in. The sample was naive CD8+ T cells from blood, with Jurkat cell RNA spiked in. Subset specified: FACS-sorted CD8+CD4-CCR7+CD45RA+ naive T cells. The CDR3 nucleotides are TGTGCCAGCACGTGGGGGACTGAAGCTTTCTTT. It specifies CASTWGTEAFF.